Below, 26 T cell receptor beta chains from the same sample are listed, as sequenced in a study of cytomegalovirus exposure and HLA in healthy donors. Amplification used 60 Vbeta primers and 13 Jbeta primers. Libraries were prepared by immunoSEQ multiplex PCR; TCRdb keeps only in-frame clonotypes and omits some of them. The sample records roughly 150,000 clones, approximately 80% being singletons. The sample comprised PBMCs. All receptors derive from a boy aged 2 to 10 in good health and CMV-seronegative.

V gene TRBV11-2 combines with J gene TRBJ2-2, with 7 nucleotides matching TRBD2. The CDR3 totals 16 residues. The ends lost 1 base at V and 4 bases at J; junction bases unmatched: 6. Looked up from germline, CDR1 is SGHAT and CDR2 is FQNNGV. DNA of the CDR3: TGTGCCAGCAGCTTAGTGCCAGCGGGGAGCACCGGGGAGCTGTTTTTT. This sequence encodes CASSLVPAGSTGELFF.

Worth noting for this clone: An end of the junction differs from the germline gene, which may be a read error. V usage is TRBV6-1 and J usage is TRBJ2-7; tentative D call: TRBD2 (5 bases). The CDR3 length is 13 residues. Germline CDR1 and CDR2: MNHNS and SASEGT. CDR3 bases: TGTGCCATCAGTGAGCCTGCGGGTGTCGAGCAGTACTTC. It codes for CAISEPAGVEQYF.

This clone has more than one count but fewer than ten. The gene calls are TRBV30 and TRBJ2-1; 14 nucleotides agree with TRBD2. This CDR3 is built from 14 residues. V lost 7 bases, J lost 8 bases, and 7 bases stayed unmatched. Germline V gives CDR1 GTSNPN, CDR2 SVGIG (reference sequence). This chain's CDR3 is CASTGLAGEDEQFF. DNA for the CDR3: TGTGCCTCAACGGGACTAGCGGGAGAGGATGAGCAGTTCTTC.

This chain uses TRBV10-3 with TRBJ2-1; 7 bases are a match to TRBD1. Germline V gives CDR1 ENHRY, CDR2 SYGVKD. J gave up 8 bases and V 8 bases, and 9 bases lay outside the gene matches. The length of the CDR3 is 13 residues. CDR3 residues: CAIRQGILDEQFF. CDR3 nucleotides: TGTGCCATCCGACAGGGCATCTTGGATGAGCAGTTCTTC.

The DNA for the CDR3 is TGTGCCAGCTCACCGCGAAAGACAGCGGGCACCGGGGAGCTGTTTTTT. It yields the protein CASSPRKTAGTGELFF. The rearrangement links TRBV18 to TRBJ2-2, with D possibly being TRBD2 (6 bases). Between the trimmed V and J ends, which lost 3 bases and 4 bases, there was a span of 15 bases. The CDR3 is 16 amino acids. Germline CDR1 is KGHSH and CDR2 is LQKENI.

The chain couples TRBV5-6 to TRBJ1-4; D gene unclear. Germline CDR1 SGHDT, CDR2 YYEEEE. V was pared by 4 bases and J by 5 bases, with 12 bases between. The length of the CDR3 is 14 residues. The CDR3 region has the DNA TGTGCCAGCAGCCGACGTACAGCAAATGAAAAACTGTTTTTT. Translating it yields CASSRRTANEKLFF. The full variable domain, completed using reference TRBV5-6 and TRBJ1-4, is DAGVTQSPTHLIKTRGQQVTLRCSPKSGHDTVSWYQQALGQGPQFIFQYYEEEERQRGNFPDRFSGHQFPNYSSELNVNALLLGDSALYLCASSRRTANEKLFFGSGTQLSVL.

This clone came up once. The chain recombines TRBV19 with TRBJ2-1; 15 positions agree with TRBD2. The V gene's germline CDR1 is LNHDA and CDR2 SQIVND (reference sequence). V lost 6 bases, J lost 9 bases, and 6 bases stayed unmatched. CDR3 size: 15 residues. Here the CDR3 reads CASSPWTSGGGEQFF. CDR3 sequence (DNA): TGTGCCAGTAGCCCGTGGACTAGCGGGGGGGGTGAGCAGTTCTTC.

This chain joins TRBV4-1 and TRBJ1-3; D may be TRBD1 (5 bases). V was cut by 1 base and J by 3 bases, with 13 bases left in between. CDR3 length: 16 residues. The germline V gene has CDR1 MGHRA and CDR2 YSYEKL. The CDR3 reads CASSQVYGAVGNTIYF. CDR3 bases: TGCGCCAGCAGCCAAGTCTATGGGGCTGTTGGAAACACCATATATTTT.

In DNA, the CDR3 is TGTGCCAGGAAGGGGGACAAAGAAGACTATGGCTACACCTTC. Protein sequence: CARKGDKEDYGYTF. This chain connects TRBV7-2 to TRBJ1-2, with D possibly being TRBD1 (6 bases). This CDR3 region has 14 residues. Germline CDR1 reads SGHTA; CDR2 reads FQGNSA. V lost 9 bases and J 3 bases, leaving 17 bases between the germline ends.

In its sample, this clone was seen once. This chain uses TRBV19 with TRBJ1-2, with a tentative D call TRBD1 (5 bases). The germline V gene encodes CDR1 LNHDA and CDR2 SQIVND (reference sequence). The CDR3 has 16 residues. The V and J ends lost 1 base and 4 bases respectively, with 16 bases between them. CDR3 in DNA: TGTGCCAGTAGTATAGGACAGCCCGTCTGGGCCTATGGCTACACCTTC. Protein: CASSIGQPVWAYGYTF.

This clone occurred a few times. This rearrangement joins TRBV27 to TRBJ1-6; TRBD1 agrees at 8 bases. Germline-derived CDR1 and CDR2 are MNHEY and SMNVEV (reference sequence). The V segment lost 10 bases and the J segment 10 bases; nucleotides outside the gene matches: 15. This CDR3 spans 15 amino acids. The CDR3 nucleotides read TGTGCCACCCAGGCAGGGGGCGCGTTCGTGTCACCCCTCCACTTT. As protein: CATQAGGAFVSPLHF.

This chain links TRBV6-5 with TRBJ1-2; D not certain. The germline V gene encodes CDR1 MNHEY and CDR2 SVGAGI. The length of the CDR3 is 12 residues. Trimming removed 4 bases from V and 8 bases from J, with 11 bases in between. CDR3 amino acids: CASSSPPGGYTF. The CDR3, as DNA: TGTGCCAGCAGTTCGCCACCGGGGGGCTACACCTTC.

The chain recombines TRBV7-2 with TRBJ2-2; D is uncertain. The CDR3 sequence is 13 residues long. Germline V gene sequence: CDR1 SGHTA, CDR2 FQGNSA. V lost 4 bases to trimming and J lost 8 bases, with 11 bases between them. CDR3 protein: CASSSVSQGELFF. CDR3 bases: TGTGCCAGCAGCTCGGTGTCACAGGGGGAGCTGTTTTTT.

The chain combines TRBV30 with TRBJ2-1, with 8 bases aligning to TRBD2. The CDR3 extends over 14 amino acids. V shed 3 bases and J 3 bases; nucleotides not matched to a gene: 4. The germline V gene has CDR1 GTSNPN and CDR2 SVGIG (reference sequence). CDR3 sequence reads: CAWSSGGYYNEQFF. The CDR3, as DNA: TGTGCCTGGAGCTCGGGGGGGTACTACAATGAGCAGTTCTTC.

Comment on this clone: This CDR3 is also generated by other DNA sequences in the sample. The chain is built from TRBV28 and TRBJ2-5, with 11 bases lining up with TRBD2. This CDR3 has 15 residues. The germline V gene encodes CDR1 MDHEN and CDR2 SYDVKM. The V and J ends lost 3 bases and 5 bases, in that order; junction bases with no gene match: 5. The CDR3 is CASSLVAGGRETQYF. CDR3 DNA: TGTGCCAGCAGTTTGGTAGCGGGAGGGCGGGAGACCCAGTACTTC.

The rearrangement uses TRBV29-1 and TRBJ1-3, with D tentatively TRBD1 (6 bases). Trimming took off 4 bases at V and 10 bases at J, with 20 bases between the two ends. The CDR3 is 14 amino acids. Per germline, CDR1 SQVTM and CDR2 ANQGSEA. The CDR3 region is CSVAGGGRSQTIYF. CDR3 nucleotide sequence: TGCAGCGTTGCGGGGGGGGGCAGATCACAGACCATATATTTT. The whole variable domain, remainder taken from reference TRBV29-1 and TRBJ1-3, is SAVISQKPSRDICQRGTSLTIQCQVDSQVTMMFWYRQQPGQSLTLIATANQGSEATYESGFVIDKFPISRPNLTFSTLTVSNMSPEDSSIYLCSVAGGGRSQTIYFGEGSWLTVV.

V gene TRBV4-3 combines with J gene TRBJ2-7; 8 bases fit TRBD1. V was pared by 3 bases and J by 5 bases, with 6 bases of the junction left unmatched. From germline, CDR1 is LGHNA and CDR2 YSLEER. The CDR3 has 14 amino acids. The CDR3 sequence: CASSHGQGTDEQYV. CDR3 bases: TGCGCCAGCAGCCACGGACAGGGTACCGACGAGCAGTACGTC.

The rearrangement uses TRBV2 and TRBJ1-4, with 10 positions matching TRBD1. Per the germline V gene, CDR1 is SNHLY and CDR2 is FYNNEI. The V and J ends lost 8 bases and 5 bases, in that order; junction bases with no gene match: 5. The CDR3 runs to 14 residues. In nucleotides, the CDR3 is TGTGCCAGCGTCCGGGACAGGGGAAATGAAAAACTGTTTTTT. Its translation is CASVRDRGNEKLFF.

The CDR3, as DNA: TGTGCCAGCAGTGAAGGGGCAGGGGGCTACGAGCAGTACTTC. Amino acids: CASSEGAGGYEQYF. The gene calls are TRBV2 and TRBJ2-7, with 7 bases identical to TRBD1. J was trimmed by 3 bases and V by 1 base; bases with no gene match: 3. The CDR3 contains 14 residues. Germline CDR1 SNHLY, CDR2 FYNNEI.

This clone appeared a single time. The chain employs TRBV28 and TRBJ1-6, with a tentative D call TRBD1 (6 bases). The CDR3 has 13 residues. Trimming took 5 bases from V and 9 from J, leaving 11 bases between them. Germline CDR1 and CDR2: MDHEN and SYDVKM. The CDR3 spells CASSMDSSSPLHF. Written as DNA, the CDR3 is TGTGCCAGCAGTATGGACAGTTCTTCACCCCTCCACTTT.

The chain has TRBV7-8 and TRBJ2-2, with D maybe TRBD1 (6 bases). The CDR3 length is 14 residues. CDR1 SGHVS and CDR2 FQNEAQ come from the germline V gene. Trimming took 7 bases from V and 9 from J, leaving 18 bases between them. The CDR3, as DNA: TGTGCCAGCACCGGACGTCAGGGGCCCCGGGAGCTGTTTTTT. Encoded protein: CASTGRQGPRELFF. Full variable domain (outside the CDR3, taken from reference TRBV7-8 and TRBJ2-2): GAGVSQSPRYKVAKRGQDVALRCDPISGHVSLFWYQQALGQGPEFLTYFQNEAQLDKSGLPSDRFFAERPEGSVSTLKIQRTQQEDSAVYLCASTGRQGPRELFFGEGSRLTVL.

This clone was detected once. The V and J genes are TRBV6-6 and TRBJ2-1, with 8 bases identical to TRBD2. The CDR3 runs to 16 residues. V shed 5 bases, J shed 7 bases, and the junction held 13 bases outside the gene matches. CDR1 is MNHNY and CDR2 is SVGAGI in the germline V gene (reference sequence). In DNA, the CDR3 is TGTGCCAGCAGTCCCGCTAGGGGCGGGGGGTCAAATGAGCAGTTCTTC. This translates into CASSPARGGGSNEQFF.

The chain employs TRBV5-6 and TRBJ1-2; D is uncertain. CDR3 length: 14 residues. Germline-derived CDR1 and CDR2 are SGHDT and YYEEEE. Trimming shortened V by 0 bases and J by 4 bases, and 10 bases separated the two germline ends. The CDR3 nucleotides read TGTGCCAGCAGCTTGGTGTCCCAGGCCTATGGCTACACCTTC. Protein product: CASSLVSQAYGYTF.

The chain has TRBV15 and TRBJ2-7; D possibly corresponds to TRBD2 (5 bases). From germline, CDR1 is LNHNV and CDR2 YYDKDF (reference sequence). The germline V and J ends were trimmed by 3 bases and 5 bases, with 17 bases remaining between them. The CDR3 is 15 amino acids. The CDR3 reads CATSRQSGGYNEQYF. The CDR3 nucleotides are TGTGCCACCAGCAGGCAGTCAGGAGGTTATAACGAGCAGTACTTC.

V gene TRBV27 combines with J gene TRBJ2-5, with 13 positions matching TRBD2. V dropped 5 bases and J dropped 5; count of bases not matched to a gene: 11. CDR1 MNHEY and CDR2 SMNVEV come from the germline V gene (reference sequence). This CDR3 is built from 17 residues. In DNA, the CDR3 is TGTGCCAGCAGTCCAACGGGACTAGCGGGACCTAGCGAGACCCAGTACTTC. Translation gives CASSPTGLAGPSETQYF.

The rearrangement links TRBV5-1 to TRBJ1-1, with unresolved D. Trimming took off 2 bases at V and 0 bases at J, with 8 bases between the two ends. Germline V gene data show CDR1 as SGHRS and CDR2 as YFSETQ. This CDR3 has 14 amino acids. CDR3 sequence reads: CASSFADMNTEAFF. The CDR3 nucleotides are TGCGCCAGCAGCTTCGCAGACATGAACACTGAAGCTTTCTTT.